A single sample gave rise to the 24 T cell receptor beta chains below, sequenced in a study of yellow fever vaccine responses in identical twins. TCRdb redid the calling of the RT-PCR reads with MiXCR, one entry per CDR3 protein. The table has 20,000 to 25,000 distinct CDR3 sequences, 60% to 85% seen once. The specimen was T cells from blood (PBMCs), unsorted or a sorted subset (not recorded which), collected before or after yellow fever vaccination (not recorded which). The receptors were gathered from a woman younger than 35 who received the yellow fever vaccine.

For the CDR3, the DNA is TGTGCCAGCTCAAAACAGGGGACCCACCAAGAGACCCAGTACTTC. It encodes CASSKQGTHQETQYF. This chain uses TRBV18 with TRBJ2-5, with 7 positions matching TRBD1. This CDR3 contains 15 residues. Germline V gene lookup returns CDR1 KGHSH and CDR2 LQKENI. V was clipped by 5 bases and J by 0 bases; unmatched bases: 6.

This clonotype was found once. V and J are TRBV28 and TRBJ1-3, with a possible D match to TRBD1 (6 bases). Germline V CDR1 and CDR2: MDHEN, SYDVKM. The V end was cut by 6 bases, the J end by 0 bases, with 12 bases between. The CDR3 sequence is 15 residues long. CDR3 region: CASRRQVSSGNTIYF. The DNA of the CDR3 is TGTGCCAGCAGACGACAGGTTAGCTCTGGAAACACCATATATTTT.

The chain has TRBV5-1 and TRBJ2-3; the match to TRBD2 covers 7 bases. With 2 bases clipped from V and 0 bases from J, the junction kept 6 bases outside the gene matches. The CDR3 has 16 residues. Germline CDR1 is SGHRS and CDR2 is YFSETQ. CDR3: CASSLRGDLSTDTQYF. The CDR3 DNA sequence: TGCGCCAGCAGCTTACGGGGGGACCTGAGCACAGATACGCAGTATTTT.

Only a few counts were recorded for this clonotype. CDR3 nucleotides: TGTGCCAGCAGCTTAGACTCGGTCTACGAGCAGTACTTC. This gives the protein CASSLDSVYEQYF. This chain joins TRBV11-3 and TRBJ2-7, with unresolved D. With 0 bases removed from V and 3 bases from J, the gap between germline ends came to 6 bases. Germline V CDR1 and CDR2: SGHNT, YENEEA. The CDR3 loop spans 13 amino acids.

The rearrangement links TRBV10-3 to TRBJ1-1; D remains unclear. With 0 bases removed from V and 1 base from J, the gap between germline ends came to 6 bases. The CDR3 loop spans 14 amino acids. Germline CDR1 is ENHRY and CDR2 is SYGVKD. The CDR3 is CAISESDGNTEAFF. DNA of the CDR3: TGTGCCATCAGTGAGTCGGACGGGAACACTGAAGCTTTCTTT.

J is TRBJ2-1 and V is TRBV5-1; possible D gene TRBD1, 5 bases. The length of the CDR3 is 13 residues. Germline CDR1 reads SGHRS; CDR2 reads YFSETQ. The V gene lost 0 bases and the J gene lost 8 bases, with 9 bases spanning the gap. The CDR3 DNA sequence: TGCGCCAGCAGCTTGGAAATAGGGGATGAGCAGTTCTTC. This translates into CASSLEIGDEQFF.

The genes are TRBV5-6 and TRBJ2-7; D is unclear. Between the trimmed V and J ends, which lost 0 bases and 2 bases, there was a span of 18 bases. Germline CDR1 and CDR2: SGHDT and YYEEEE. The CDR3 is 17 residues long. The CDR3 sequence: CASSLGVGITPTYEQYF. DNA for the CDR3: TGTGCCAGCAGCTTGGGGGTAGGGATAACTCCTACCTACGAGCAGTACTTC. The full variable domain, completed using reference TRBV5-6 and TRBJ2-7, is DAGVTQSPTHLIKTRGQQVTLRCSPKSGHDTVSWYQQALGQGPQFIFQYYEEEERQRGNFPDRFSGHQFPNYSSELNVNALLLGDSALYLCASSLGVGITPTYEQYFGPGTRLTVT.

J is TRBJ1-2 and V is TRBV4-1; 11 bases match TRBD1. The trim removed 3 bases at V and 4 bases at J, leaving 10 bases unmatched. The germline gives CDR1 MGHRA, CDR2 YSYEKL. This CDR3 contains 17 residues. CDR3 loop: CASSHSGQGGDTYGYTF. The CDR3 DNA sequence: TGCGCCAGCAGCCACTCGGGACAGGGGGGTGATACCTATGGCTACACCTTC.

The chain combines TRBV23-1 with TRBJ2-7, with D unclear. TRBV23-1 is assigned to the ORF class and has an uncertain function. CDR3 size: 13 residues. Trimming removed 7 bases from V and 3 bases from J, with 13 bases in between. The CDR3 DNA is TGCGCCAGCAAAGAAGACTCAAGCTACGAGCAGTACTTC. Residues: CASKEDSSYEQYF.

The chain has TRBV4-2 and TRBJ1-4, with a weak D call TRBD1 (6 bases). Germline CDR1 LGHNA, CDR2 YNFKEQ. The CDR3 totals 14 residues. Between the trimmed V and J ends, which lost 4 bases and 15 bases, there was a span of 21 bases. CDR3 residues: CASSPDRILTPVFF. As DNA, the CDR3 is TGTGCCAGCAGCCCCGACAGGATTCTAACTCCAGTGTTTTTT.

The V gene is TRBV18, the J gene TRBJ2-7; 7 bases fit TRBD2. This CDR3 is 15 amino acids long. Trimming took 2 bases from V and 7 from J; bases not matched to a gene: 11. Germline lookup yields CDR1 KGHSH and CDR2 LQKENI. As DNA, the CDR3 is TGTGCCAGCTCACCATCGGCTAGCGGCCTCCGTGAGCAGTACTTC. This sequence encodes CASSPSASGLREQYF.

This chain joins TRBV20-1 and TRBJ2-3; no clear D gene. The V gene's germline CDR1 is DFQATT and CDR2 SNEGSKA (reference sequence). V dropped 3 bases and J dropped 1 base, with 8 bases sitting between them. This CDR3 is 13 amino acids long. Written as DNA, the CDR3 is TGCAGTGCTAGCGGGCCTCGCACAGATACGCAGTATTTT. This codes for CSASGPRTDTQYF.

The J gene is TRBJ2-5, the V gene TRBV27; no clear D. This CDR3 has 14 residues. CDR1 is MNHEY and CDR2 is SMNVEV in the germline V gene (reference sequence). With 3 bases removed from V and 4 bases from J, the gap between germline ends came to 12 bases. CDR3 loop: CASSFLMPAETQYF. CDR3 DNA: TGTGCCAGCAGTTTCCTTATGCCCGCAGAGACCCAGTACTTC.

J is TRBJ2-7 and V is TRBV29-1; D gene unclear. In germline, CDR1 is SQVTM, CDR2 ANQGSEA. V lost 2 bases and J lost 3, with 5 bases in between. The CDR3 has 11 amino acids. CDR3 amino acids: CSVERDYEQYF. The CDR3 DNA reads as TGCAGCGTTGAACGCGACTACGAGCAGTACTTC.

The chain recombines TRBV29-1 with TRBJ1-1; 7 bases align to TRBD1. V dropped 7 bases and J dropped 5; count of bases not matched to a gene: 10. CDR1 and CDR2 from the germline V gene are SQVTM and ANQGSEA. This CDR3 region has 13 residues. CDR3 region: CSANKGAGTEAFF. The CDR3 DNA follows: TGCAGCGCAAATAAGGGGGCCGGAACTGAAGCTTTCTTT.

This chain joins TRBV10-1 and TRBJ2-3; no clear D. The V gene lost 0 bases and the J gene lost 4 bases, with 11 bases spanning the gap. CDR1 is WNHNN and CDR2 is SYGVQD in the germline V gene (reference sequence). The length of the CDR3 is 15 residues. The CDR3 nucleotides are TGCGCCAGCAGTGAGTCGATACTGAAACCAGATACGCAGTATTTT. Amino acids: CASSESILKPDTQYF.

The chain employs TRBV24-1 and TRBJ1-5; no clear D gene. CDR3 length: 13 residues. V was clipped by 0 bases and J by 6 bases, with 5 bases between them. Germline loops: CDR1 KGHDR, CDR2 SFDVKD. CDR3 sequence: CATSDLRGQPQHF. CDR3 sequence (DNA): TGTGCCACCAGTGATTTGCGAGGTCAGCCCCAGCATTTT.

The CDR3 region is CASSPKQGAHIPYEQYF. For the CDR3, the DNA is TGTGCCAGCAGCCCCAAACAGGGGGCGCATATCCCTTACGAGCAGTACTTC. The gene calls are TRBV5-6 and TRBJ2-7; 9 bases align to TRBD1. From germline, CDR1 is SGHDT and CDR2 YYEEEE. The CDR3 has 17 residues. Trimming at V came to 4 bases and at J to 4 bases, leaving 15 bases not matched to a gene.

This clonotype was detected a few times. This chain links TRBV29-1 with TRBJ1-2; D remains unclear. Germline V gene data show CDR1 as SQVTM and CDR2 as ANQGSEA. Deletions cut 6 bases from V and 3 bases from J, with 8 bases between. This CDR3 region has 11 residues. The CDR3 nucleotides are TGCAGCGTCTTCTTGGACTATGGCTACACCTTC. This codes for CSVFLDYGYTF.

The rearrangement uses TRBV20-1 and TRBJ2-3; a possible D gene is TRBD1 (7 bases). The V end was cut by 6 bases, the J end by 7 bases, with 17 bases between. The CDR3 length is 13 residues. The germline CDR1 and CDR2 sequences are DFQATT and SNEGSKA (reference sequence). The CDR3 spells CSARGEFLNTQYF. CDR3 DNA: TGCAGTGCCAGGGGGGAATTTTTAAATACGCAGTATTTT.

This clonotype was picked up a small number of times. The chain uses TRBV27 and TRBJ1-6, with D maybe TRBD1 (6 bases). V lost 6 bases, J lost 12 bases, and 15 bases lay in between. Germline V gives CDR1 MNHEY, CDR2 SMNVEV (reference sequence). This CDR3 is 13 amino acids long. CDR3 protein: CASSRGVKEPLHF. Written as DNA, the CDR3 is TGTGCCAGCAGCAGGGGTGTAAAAGAACCCCTCCACTTT.

The chain is built from TRBV4-3 and TRBJ2-1; D not certain. Trimming left V 0 bases short and J 3 bases short, with 6 bases between. This CDR3 contains 14 residues. CDR1 and CDR2 from the germline V gene are LGHNA and YSLEER. This CDR3 is CASSQDWDYNEQFF. The CDR3 coding sequence is TGCGCCAGCAGCCAAGACTGGGACTACAATGAGCAGTTCTTC.

The genes are TRBV6-1 and TRBJ2-1; 9 bases fit TRBD2. V lost 1 base, J lost 7 bases, and 5 bases stayed unmatched. CDR3 length equals 15 residues. Per the germline V gene, CDR1 is MNHNS and CDR2 is SASEGT. The CDR3 bases are TGTGCCAGCAGTGAAGGGGGTAGCGGGAGTAATGAGCAGTTCTTC. Its translation is CASSEGGSGSNEQFF.

The chain combines TRBV18 with TRBJ2-1, with a weak D call TRBD2 (7 bases). The CDR3 covers 15 residues. Trimming left V 3 bases short and J 7 bases short, with 16 bases between. Germline V gene sequence: CDR1 KGHSH, CDR2 LQKENI. The DNA for the CDR3 is TGTGCCAGCTCACCCATGGGGGGGGGCCAGAATGAGCAGTTCTTC. Protein product: CASSPMGGGQNEQFF.